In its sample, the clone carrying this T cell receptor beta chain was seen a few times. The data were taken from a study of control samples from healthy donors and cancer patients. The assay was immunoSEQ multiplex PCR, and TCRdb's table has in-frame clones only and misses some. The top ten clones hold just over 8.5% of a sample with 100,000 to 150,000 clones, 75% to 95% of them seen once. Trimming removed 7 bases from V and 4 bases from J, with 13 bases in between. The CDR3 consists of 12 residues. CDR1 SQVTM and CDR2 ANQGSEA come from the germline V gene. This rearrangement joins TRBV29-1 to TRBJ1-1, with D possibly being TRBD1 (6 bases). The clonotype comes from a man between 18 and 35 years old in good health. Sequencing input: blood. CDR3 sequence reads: CSGYRDSTEAFF. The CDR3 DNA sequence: TGCAGCGGCTACAGGGATAGCACTGAAGCTTTCTTT.